What follows are 25 T cell receptor beta chains derived from one specimen sequenced in a study of type 1 regulatory T cells. Their target antigens are unknown. TCRdb re-called the reads with MiXCR, one entry per CDR3 protein. Here the sample spans some 15,000 distinct CDR3 sequences, roughly 13% being singletons. Sequenced sample: cultured T cells, either the whole culture or a sorted T cell fraction (not recorded which). The receptors were sampled from a human donor in good health.

The rearrangement joins TRBV5-4 to TRBJ1-1; a possible D gene is TRBD1 (6 bases). Germline lookup yields CDR1 SGHNT and CDR2 YYREEE (reference sequence). The CDR3 runs to 15 residues. Trimming removed 0 bases at V and 1 base at J, with 10 bases between. DNA for the CDR3: TGTGCCAGCAGCTTGGGGAGGGGGGGGAACACTGAAGCTTTCTTT. This gives the protein CASSLGRGGNTEAFF. The full variable domain, in which reference TRBV5-4 and TRBJ1-1 provide the parts outside the CDR3, is ETGVTQSPTHLIKTRGQQVTLRCSSQSGHNTVSWYQQALGQGPQFIFQYYREEENGRGNFPPRFSGLQFPNYSSELNVNALELDDSALYLCASSLGRGGNTEAFFGQGTRLTVV.

The chain joins TRBV20-1 to TRBJ2-3; possible D gene TRBD2, 6 bases. Germline CDR1 is DFQATT and CDR2 is SNEGSKA (reference sequence). The CDR3 contains 13 residues. Deletions cut 3 bases from V and 1 base from J, with 8 bases between. CDR3: CSASLAGTDTQYF. The CDR3, as DNA: TGCAGTGCTAGTTTAGCGGGCACAGATACGCAGTATTTT.

This clonotype rates as medium-sized. V and J are TRBV5-6 and TRBJ2-2, with no clear D. CDR3 length: 13 residues. The germline V gene encodes CDR1 SGHDT and CDR2 YYEEEE. Trimming pared 5 bases from V and 6 bases from J, leaving 11 bases between. CDR3 nucleotides: TGTGCCAGCAGGCCGACTGGTGCCGGGGAGCTGTTTTTT. This encodes CASRPTGAGELFF.

This chain joins TRBV7-9 and TRBJ2-7, with D maybe TRBD1 (5 bases). The CDR3 has 14 residues. Germline V lookup: CDR1 SEHNR, CDR2 FQNEAQ (reference sequence). Trimming removed 5 bases at V and 5 bases at J, with 16 bases between. As DNA, the CDR3 is TGTGCCAGCAGCCCCGACAGTGGTATCCACGAGCAGTACTTC. Protein sequence: CASSPDSGIHEQYF.

This chain uses TRBV5-1 with TRBJ2-5; D not resolved. This CDR3 has 13 amino acids. V was pared by 4 bases and J by 0 bases, with 7 bases between. Germline CDR1 SGHRS, CDR2 YFSETQ. CDR3 nucleotides: TGCGCCAGCAGCCTCAGGTACCAAGAGACCCAGTACTTC. Protein product: CASSLRYQETQYF.

This clonotype showed up many times. V and J are TRBV7-2 and TRBJ2-3, with D possibly being TRBD2 (6 bases). This CDR3 spans 14 amino acids. The V end lost 4 bases, the J end lost 4 bases, and 12 bases lay between the germline ends. Germline CDR1 is SGHTA and CDR2 is FQGNSA. The CDR3 sequence is CASSSDIAADTQYF. The CDR3 nucleotides read TGTGCCAGCAGCTCGGACATAGCGGCAGATACGCAGTATTTT.

This clonotype showed up many times. The chain uses TRBV5-6 and TRBJ2-7; TRBD2 aligns across 7 bases. The CDR3 sequence is 15 residues long. The V gene's germline CDR1 is SGHDT and CDR2 YYEEEE. The V gene end was trimmed by 1 base and the J gene end by 0 bases; junction bases not matched to a gene: 4. The CDR3 loop is CASSLYREVSYEQYF. The DNA for the CDR3 is TGTGCCAGCAGCTTGTACCGGGAGGTCTCCTACGAGCAGTACTTC.

This clonotype was counted many times. The rearrangement uses TRBV3-1 and TRBJ1-1, with a tentative D call TRBD1 (5 bases). This CDR3 is 14 amino acids long. Looked up from germline, CDR1 is LGHDT and CDR2 is YNNKEL (reference sequence). Deletions cut 2 bases from V and 4 bases from J, with 11 bases between. CDR3 sequence (DNA): TGTGCCAGCAGCCAACGGGGGGGATCCACTGAAGCTTTCTTT. Translation: CASSQRGGSTEAFF.

This clonotype was observed at least ten times. The chain has TRBV30 and TRBJ2-1; D assignment may be TRBD1 or TRBD2 (5 bases each). CDR3 size: 11 residues. Looked up from germline, CDR1 is GTSNPN and CDR2 is SVGIG (reference sequence). CDR3 amino acids: CAWGTYNEQFF. The CDR3 bases are TGTGCGTGGGGGACCTACAATGAGCAGTTCTTC.

This clonotype was recorded at least ten times. The CDR3 region has the DNA TGTGCCAGCAGCGTAGCAGGGTTCACAGATACGCAGTATTTT. It specifies CASSVAGFTDTQYF. The rearrangement links TRBV9 to TRBJ2-3; tentative D call: TRBD1 (5 bases). CDR1 is SGDLS and CDR2 is YYNGEE in the germline V gene. Trimming left V 0 bases short and J 2 bases short, with 7 bases between. CDR3 size: 14 residues.

The rearrangement joins TRBV12-3 or TRBV12-4 to TRBJ2-7, with 10 bases matching TRBD1. The CDR3 contains 14 residues. The junction had 2 bases not matched to a gene; V was cut back by 1 base and J by 5 bases. In DNA form, the CDR3 reads TGTGCCAGCAGTTTAGGACAGGGGGCTGACGAGCAGTACTTC. Its protein is CASSLGQGADEQYF.

The sample holds many counts of this clonotype. The chain links TRBV7-6 to TRBJ2-1, with unresolved D. Trimming shortened V by 4 bases and J by 10 bases, and 14 bases separated the two germline ends. This CDR3 region has 13 residues. The germline gives CDR1 SGHVS, CDR2 FNYEAQ. The CDR3 DNA is TGTGCCAGCAGCTCCCTGAGGTTGGGGGAGCAGTTCTTC. Translating gives CASSSLRLGEQFF. Together with reference TRBV7-6 and TRBJ2-1, the CDR3 gives the full variable domain: GAGVSQSPRYKVTKRGQDVALRCDPISGHVSLYWYRQALGQGPEFLTYFNYEAQQDKSGLPNDRFSAERPEGSISTLTIQRTEQRDSAMYRCASSSLRLGEQFFGPGTRLTVL.

The rearrangement joins TRBV20-1 to TRBJ2-7, with 8 bases aligning to TRBD2. CDR3 length: 12 residues. Germline V lookup: CDR1 DFQATT, CDR2 SNEGSKA (reference sequence). Trimming at V came to 6 bases and at J to 6 bases, leaving 7 bases not matched to a gene. CDR3 sequence reads: CSAPGLVLEQYF. DNA of the CDR3: TGCAGTGCCCCGGGACTAGTTCTCGAGCAGTACTTC.

This clonotype is labeled as medium-sized. The chain is built from TRBV28 and TRBJ1-2; a possible D gene is TRBD1 (5 bases). The germline V gene has CDR1 MDHEN and CDR2 SYDVKM. This CDR3 is built from 16 residues. Trimming took 2 bases from V and 2 from J, leaving 15 bases between them. The CDR3 DNA is TGTGCCAGCAGTTTAAGGGGAGTCGGGGAGAACTATGGCTACACCTTC. It codes for CASSLRGVGENYGYTF.

As regards this clonotype: Being one base from a much bigger clone, this may be a read error. This sequence joins TRBV6-2 or TRBV6-3 and TRBJ2-2; tentatively, D is TRBD1 or TRBD2 (5 bases each). CDR3 length: 16 residues. V lost 8 bases to trimming and J lost 6 bases, with 22 bases between them. CDR1 and CDR2 (germline): MNHEY, SVGEGT. CDR3 sequence: CASAGQGEVLAGELFF. CDR3 DNA: TGTGCCAGCGCCGGGCAGGGAGAGGTTTTGGCCGGGGAGCTGTTTTTT.

This clonotype was detected only a few times. The rearrangement links TRBV10-3 to TRBJ2-2; D tentatively reads TRBD1 or TRBD2 (5 bases each). Trimming shortened V by 4 bases and J by 2 bases, and 14 bases separated the two germline ends. The CDR3 is 16 amino acids. Looked up from germline, CDR1 is ENHRY and CDR2 is SYGVKD. The CDR3 DNA sequence: TGTGCCATCAGTGCGGTGTCCGGGACCAACACCGGGGAGCTGTTTTTT. Translating it yields CAISAVSGTNTGELFF.

This clonotype was seen ten or more times. The DNA of the CDR3 is TGCGCCAGCAGCTGGGGAGACCGAAACTACGAGCAGTACTTC. Protein sequence: CASSWGDRNYEQYF. This rearrangement joins TRBV5-1 to TRBJ2-7, with a possible D match to TRBD2 (5 bases). The CDR3 contains 14 residues. Germline V CDR1 and CDR2: SGHRS, YFSETQ. Trimming took 3 bases from V and 3 from J, leaving 13 bases between them.

This clonotype has ten or more counts. V is TRBV7-2 and J is TRBJ1-1, with unresolved D. The CDR3 runs 15 residues. From germline, CDR1 is SGHTA and CDR2 FQGNSA. Trimming cost V 1 base and J 6 bases, with 15 bases left between them. The CDR3 is CASSLETFPWPEAFF. CDR3 in DNA: TGTGCCAGCAGCTTAGAAACATTCCCGTGGCCTGAAGCTTTCTTT. Full variable domain (remainder filled in from reference TRBV7-2 and TRBJ1-1): GAGVSQSPSNKVTEKGKDVELRCDPISGHTALYWYRQSLGQGLEFLIYFQGNSAPDKSGLPSDRFSAERTGGSVSTLTIQRTQQEDSAVYLCASSLETFPWPEAFFGQGTRLTVV.

This clonotype showed up many times. This rearrangement joins TRBV19 to TRBJ2-2, with D perhaps matching TRBD2 (6 bases). Looked up from germline, CDR1 is LNHDA and CDR2 is SQIVND (reference sequence). This CDR3 contains 15 residues. V was trimmed by 6 bases and J by 5 bases, leaving 16 bases between them. CDR3 bases: TGTGCCAGTAGCTCCGTCGGGGGTAGAACCGGGGAGCTGTTTTTT. It codes for CASSSVGGRTGELFF.

This clonotype was detected many times. The chain recombines TRBV29-1 with TRBJ1-3, with a possible D match to TRBD1 (6 bases). V gave up 6 bases and J gave up 2 bases, with 11 bases separating them. The CDR3 has 13 amino acids. CDR1 is SQVTM and CDR2 is ANQGSEA in the germline V gene. CDR3 amino acids: CSVAGAAGNTIYF. CDR3 DNA sequence: TGCAGCGTCGCAGGGGCGGCTGGAAACACCATATATTTT.

The rearrangement links TRBV3-1 to TRBJ2-7; 11 bases map to TRBD2. CDR1 is LGHDT and CDR2 is YNNKEL in the germline V gene (reference sequence). Trimming cost V 1 base and J 0 bases; bases outside gene matches: 2. There are 16 residues in the CDR3. The chain's CDR3 is CASSQAGTSGSYEQYF. The CDR3 DNA reads TGTGCCAGCAGCCAAGCCGGGACTAGCGGCTCCTACGAGCAGTACTTC.

This clonotype is large by share. The chain has TRBV5-1 and TRBJ1-6; D perhaps matches TRBD1 (5 bases). The CDR3 covers 16 residues. Trimming removed 4 bases from V and 0 bases from J, with 11 bases in between. Germline lookup yields CDR1 SGHRS and CDR2 YFSETQ. The CDR3 protein is CASSRGESSYNSPLHF. The CDR3 nucleotides are TGCGCCAGCAGCCGGGGGGAAAGCTCCTATAATTCACCCCTCCACTTT.

This clonotype was counted a few times. A far more abundant clone sits one base away, making this likely a read error. V is TRBV4-2 and J is TRBJ2-1; unclear D gene. V lost 0 bases and J 13 bases, leaving 10 bases between the germline ends. This CDR3 is built from 12 residues. Germline V gene sequence: CDR1 LGHNA, CDR2 YNFKEQ. CDR3 region: CASSQETDIQFF. CDR3 nucleotide sequence: TGTGCCAGCAGCCAAGAAACAGACATTCAGTTCTTC.

V is TRBV20-1 and J is TRBJ1-1; D perhaps matches TRBD1 (5 bases). CDR1 is DFQATT, CDR2 SNEGSKA, per germline (reference sequence). Trimming pared 1 base from V and 2 bases from J, leaving 14 bases between. This CDR3 has 15 amino acids. The CDR3 protein is CSARAPGGVNTEAFF. In nucleotides, the CDR3 is TGCAGTGCTAGAGCCCCGGGAGGGGTCAACACTGAAGCTTTCTTT.

The table lists this clonotype with many counts. The J gene is TRBJ1-2, the V gene TRBV27; D is perhaps TRBD1 (5 bases). The CDR3 spans 12 residues. CDR1 is MNHEY, CDR2 SMNVEV, per germline (reference sequence). V gave up 8 bases and J gave up 5 bases, with 12 bases separating them. The CDR3 region is CASGGAGYGYTF. The CDR3 nucleotides are TGTGCCAGCGGGGGAGCTGGTTATGGCTACACCTTC.